This T cell receptor (beta chain) was recorded in a study of spatial heterogeneity in lung cancer. Time point noted: sample taken at primary tumor resection. TCRs were sequenced from unsorted whole RNA of tumor, nontumor lung or PBMC. TCRdb re-analysed the 5' RACE reads in MiXCR, keeping a single row per CDR3 protein. The profile shows about 30,000 distinct CDR3 sequences, 7.5% to 9.5% of them singletons. This clonotype was seen a few times. Trimming shortened V by 4 bases and J by 10 bases, and 17 bases separated the two germline ends. Per the germline V gene, CDR1 is SGHTA and CDR2 is FQGNSA. The CDR3 totals 15 residues.

The chain recombines TRBV7-2 with TRBJ1-6; tentative D call: TRBD1 (6 bases). The sample was PBMCs, taken at surgery. This TCR was sampled from a female donor with early-stage non-small cell lung cancer. The CDR3 DNA is TGTGCCAGCAGCTCTTCCCGGGGGCTGAGGTCACCCCTCCACTTT. This gives the protein CASSSSRGLRSPLHF.